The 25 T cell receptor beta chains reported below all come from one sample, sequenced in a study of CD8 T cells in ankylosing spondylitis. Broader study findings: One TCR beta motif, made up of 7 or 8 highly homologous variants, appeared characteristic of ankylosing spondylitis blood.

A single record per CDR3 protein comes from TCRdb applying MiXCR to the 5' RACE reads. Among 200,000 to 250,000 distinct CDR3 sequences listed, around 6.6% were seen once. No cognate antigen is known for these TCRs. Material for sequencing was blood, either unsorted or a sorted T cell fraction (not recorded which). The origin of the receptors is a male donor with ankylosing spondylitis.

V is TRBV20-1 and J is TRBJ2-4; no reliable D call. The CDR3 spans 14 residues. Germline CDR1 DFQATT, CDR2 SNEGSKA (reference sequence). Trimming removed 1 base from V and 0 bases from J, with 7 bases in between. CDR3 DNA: TGCAGTGCTAGAGGTCCTAGAGCCAAAAACATTCAGTACTTC. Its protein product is CSARGPRAKNIQYF.

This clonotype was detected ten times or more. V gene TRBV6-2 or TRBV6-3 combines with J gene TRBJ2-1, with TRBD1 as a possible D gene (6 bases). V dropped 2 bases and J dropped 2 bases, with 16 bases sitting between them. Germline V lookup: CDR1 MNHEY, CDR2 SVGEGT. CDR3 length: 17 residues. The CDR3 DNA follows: TGTGCCAGCAGTTACCCACAGACAGGAGGCGCCTACAATGAGCAGTTCTTC. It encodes CASSYPQTGGAYNEQFF.

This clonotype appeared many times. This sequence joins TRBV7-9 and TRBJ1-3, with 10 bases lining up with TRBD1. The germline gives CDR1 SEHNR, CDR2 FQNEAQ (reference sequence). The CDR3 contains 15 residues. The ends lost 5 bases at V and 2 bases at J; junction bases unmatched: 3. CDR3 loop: CASSNGQGAGNTIYF. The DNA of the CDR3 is TGTGCCAGCAGCAACGGACAGGGGGCTGGAAACACCATATATTTT.

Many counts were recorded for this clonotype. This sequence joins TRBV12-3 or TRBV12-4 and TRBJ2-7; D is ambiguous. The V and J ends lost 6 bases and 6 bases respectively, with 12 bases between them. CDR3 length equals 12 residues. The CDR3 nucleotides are TGTGCCAGCAGCACAGCCCGGGCCGAGCAGTACTTC. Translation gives CASSTARAEQYF.

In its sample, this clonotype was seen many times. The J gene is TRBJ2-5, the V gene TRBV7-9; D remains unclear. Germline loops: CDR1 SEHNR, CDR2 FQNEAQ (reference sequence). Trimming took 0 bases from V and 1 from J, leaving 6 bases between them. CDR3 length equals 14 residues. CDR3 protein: CASSLAPPQETQYF. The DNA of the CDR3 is TGTGCCAGCAGCTTAGCGCCACCCCAAGAGACCCAGTACTTC.

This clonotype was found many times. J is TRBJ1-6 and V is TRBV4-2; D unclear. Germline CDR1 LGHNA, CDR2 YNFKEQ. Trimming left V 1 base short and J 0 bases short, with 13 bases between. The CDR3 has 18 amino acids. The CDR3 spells CASSQGGRMGSYNSPLHF. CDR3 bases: TGTGCCAGCAGCCAAGGAGGTCGGATGGGCTCCTATAATTCACCCCTCCACTTT.

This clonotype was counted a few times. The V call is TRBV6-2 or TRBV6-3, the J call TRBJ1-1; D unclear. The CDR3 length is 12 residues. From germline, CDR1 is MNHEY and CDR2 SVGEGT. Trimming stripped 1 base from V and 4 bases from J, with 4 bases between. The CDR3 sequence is CASSYWLTEAFF. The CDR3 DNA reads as TGTGCCAGCAGTTACTGGCTCACTGAAGCTTTCTTT.

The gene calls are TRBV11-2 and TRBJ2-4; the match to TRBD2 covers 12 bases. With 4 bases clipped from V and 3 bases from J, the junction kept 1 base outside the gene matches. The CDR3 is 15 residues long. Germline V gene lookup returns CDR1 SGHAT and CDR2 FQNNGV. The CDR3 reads CASSWTSGIKNIQYF. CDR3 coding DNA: TGTGCCAGCAGCTGGACTAGCGGGATCAAAAACATTCAGTACTTC.

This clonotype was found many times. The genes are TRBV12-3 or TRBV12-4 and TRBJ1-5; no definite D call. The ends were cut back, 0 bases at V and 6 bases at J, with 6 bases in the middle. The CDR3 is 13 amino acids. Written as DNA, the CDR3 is TGTGCCAGCAGTTTAGCGCCGGGTCAGCCCCAGCATTTT. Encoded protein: CASSLAPGQPQHF.

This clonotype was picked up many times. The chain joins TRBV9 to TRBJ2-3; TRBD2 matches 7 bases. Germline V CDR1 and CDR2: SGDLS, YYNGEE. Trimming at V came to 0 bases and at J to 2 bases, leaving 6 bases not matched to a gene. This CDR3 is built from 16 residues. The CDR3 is CASSVGASGYTDTQYF. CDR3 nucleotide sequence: TGTGCCAGCAGCGTAGGCGCTAGCGGATACACAGATACGCAGTATTTT.

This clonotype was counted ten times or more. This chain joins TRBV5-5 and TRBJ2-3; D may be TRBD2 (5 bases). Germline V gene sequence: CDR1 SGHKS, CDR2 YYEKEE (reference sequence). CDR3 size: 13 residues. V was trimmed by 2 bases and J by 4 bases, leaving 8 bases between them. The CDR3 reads CASSFDGADTQYF. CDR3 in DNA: TGTGCCAGCAGCTTCGACGGGGCAGATACGCAGTATTTT.

This CDR3 reads CASSPREGVNEKLFF. CDR3 sequence (DNA): TGTGCCAGCAGTCCCAGGGAGGGGGTGAATGAAAAACTGTTTTTT. This chain joins TRBV6-6 and TRBJ1-4; maybe TRBD1 (6 bases). The CDR3 loop spans 15 amino acids. The V and J ends lost 5 bases and 5 bases respectively, with 15 bases between them. The V gene's germline CDR1 is MNHNY and CDR2 SVGAGI (reference sequence).

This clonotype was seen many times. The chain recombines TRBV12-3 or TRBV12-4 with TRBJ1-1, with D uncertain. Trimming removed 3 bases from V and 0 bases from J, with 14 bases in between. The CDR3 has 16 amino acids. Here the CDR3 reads CASSFQEEVLNTEAFF. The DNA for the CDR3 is TGTGCCAGCAGTTTTCAGGAGGAGGTGTTGAACACTGAAGCTTTCTTT.

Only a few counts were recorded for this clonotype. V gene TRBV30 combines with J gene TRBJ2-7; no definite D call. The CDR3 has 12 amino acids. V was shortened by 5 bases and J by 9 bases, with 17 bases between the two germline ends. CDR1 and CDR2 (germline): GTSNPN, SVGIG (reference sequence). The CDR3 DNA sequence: TGTGCCTGGGGGATCTCCCGTCGGCTGCAGTACTTC. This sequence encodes CAWGISRRLQYF.

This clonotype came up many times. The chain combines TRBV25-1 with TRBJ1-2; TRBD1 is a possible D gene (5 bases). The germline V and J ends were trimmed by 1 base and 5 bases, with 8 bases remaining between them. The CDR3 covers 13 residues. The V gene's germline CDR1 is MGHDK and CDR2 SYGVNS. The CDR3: CASSESEGYGYTF. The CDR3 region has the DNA TGTGCCAGCAGTGAATCCGAGGGGTATGGCTACACCTTC.

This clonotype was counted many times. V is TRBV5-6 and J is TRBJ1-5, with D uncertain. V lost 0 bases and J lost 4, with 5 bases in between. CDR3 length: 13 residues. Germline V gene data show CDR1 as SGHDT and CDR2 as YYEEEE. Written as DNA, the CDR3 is TGTGCCAGCAGCTTGGACCCTAATCAGCCCCAGCATTTT. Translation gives CASSLDPNQPQHF.

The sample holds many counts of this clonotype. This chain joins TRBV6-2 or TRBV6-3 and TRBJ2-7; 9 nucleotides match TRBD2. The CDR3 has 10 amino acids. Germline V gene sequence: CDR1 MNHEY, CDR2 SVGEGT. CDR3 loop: CVSGSYEQYF. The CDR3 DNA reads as TGTGTTAGCGGGAGCTACGAGCAGTACTTC.

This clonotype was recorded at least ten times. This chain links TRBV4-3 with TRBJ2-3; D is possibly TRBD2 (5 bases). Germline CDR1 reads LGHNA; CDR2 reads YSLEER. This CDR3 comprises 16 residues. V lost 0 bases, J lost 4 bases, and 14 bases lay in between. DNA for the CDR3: TGCGCCAGCAGCCAAGACCTAGCAGAGTACTCAGATACGCAGTATTTT. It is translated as CASSQDLAEYSDTQYF.

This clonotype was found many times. Here the CDR3 DNA reads TGTGCCAGCAGCTTAGGTCCCTCGCCGGGAGAGACCCAGTACTTC. Protein: CASSLGPSPGETQYF. V gene TRBV7-9 combines with J gene TRBJ2-5; D ambiguous. The CDR3 has 15 residues. Trimming stripped 1 base from V and 4 bases from J, with 13 bases between. The germline gives CDR1 SEHNR, CDR2 FQNEAQ (reference sequence).

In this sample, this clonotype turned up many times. Here the CDR3 reads CASSSGQQATAQYF. The DNA of the CDR3 is TGTGCCAGCAGCTCCGGTCAACAGGCGACCGCCCAGTACTTC. This rearrangement joins TRBV7-9 to TRBJ2-7, with TRBD1 as a possible D gene (5 bases). CDR1 SEHNR and CDR2 FQNEAQ come from the germline V gene (reference sequence). V was trimmed by 4 bases and J by 10 bases, leaving 20 bases between them. The CDR3 is made up of 14 amino acids.

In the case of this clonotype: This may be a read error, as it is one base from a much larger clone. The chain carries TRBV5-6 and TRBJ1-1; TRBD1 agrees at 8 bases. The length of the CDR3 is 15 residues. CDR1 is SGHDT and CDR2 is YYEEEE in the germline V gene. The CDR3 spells CASSLGGQENTEAVF. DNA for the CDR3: TGTGCCAGCAGCTTGGGGGGACAGGAGAACACTGAAGCTGTCTTT.

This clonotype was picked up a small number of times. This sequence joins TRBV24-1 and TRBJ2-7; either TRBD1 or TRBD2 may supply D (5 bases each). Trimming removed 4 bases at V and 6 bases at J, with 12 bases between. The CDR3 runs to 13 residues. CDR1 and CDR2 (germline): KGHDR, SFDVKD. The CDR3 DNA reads TGTGCCACCAGTGAGGGACGGATTTTCGAGCAGTACTTC. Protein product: CATSEGRIFEQYF.

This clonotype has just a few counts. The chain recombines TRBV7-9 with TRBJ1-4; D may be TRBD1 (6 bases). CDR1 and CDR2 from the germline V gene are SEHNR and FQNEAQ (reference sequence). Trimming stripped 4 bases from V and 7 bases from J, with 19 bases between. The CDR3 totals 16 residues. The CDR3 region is CASSYPHQGRVEKLFF. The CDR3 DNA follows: TGTGCCAGCAGCTACCCACATCAGGGGCGGGTTGAAAAACTGTTTTTT.

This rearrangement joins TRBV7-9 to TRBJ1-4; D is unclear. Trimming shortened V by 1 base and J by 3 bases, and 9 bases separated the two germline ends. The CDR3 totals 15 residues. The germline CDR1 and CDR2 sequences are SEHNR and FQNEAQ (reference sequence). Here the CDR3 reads CASSLGPSPNEKLFF. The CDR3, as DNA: TGTGCCAGCAGCTTAGGGCCCAGCCCTAATGAAAAACTGTTTTTT.

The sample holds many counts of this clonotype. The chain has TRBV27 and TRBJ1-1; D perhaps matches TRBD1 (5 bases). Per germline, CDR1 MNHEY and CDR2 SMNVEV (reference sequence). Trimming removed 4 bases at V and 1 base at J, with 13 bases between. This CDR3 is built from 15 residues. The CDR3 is CASSWGPGGNTEAFF. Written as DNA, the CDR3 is TGTGCCAGCAGTTGGGGCCCGGGAGGGAACACTGAAGCTTTCTTT.